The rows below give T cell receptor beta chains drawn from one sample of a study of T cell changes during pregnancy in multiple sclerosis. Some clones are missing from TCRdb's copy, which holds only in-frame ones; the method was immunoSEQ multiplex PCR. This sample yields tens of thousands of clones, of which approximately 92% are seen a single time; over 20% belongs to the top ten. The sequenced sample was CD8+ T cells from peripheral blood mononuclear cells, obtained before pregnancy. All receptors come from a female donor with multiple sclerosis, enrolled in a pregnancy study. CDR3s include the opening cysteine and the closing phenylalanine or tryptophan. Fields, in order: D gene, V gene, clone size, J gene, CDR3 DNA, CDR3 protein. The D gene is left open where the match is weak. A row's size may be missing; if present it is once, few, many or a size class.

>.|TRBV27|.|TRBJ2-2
TGTGCCAGCAGTTACAGTCGGAACACCGGGGAGCTGTTTTTT
CASSYSRNTGELFF
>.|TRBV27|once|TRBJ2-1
TGTGCCAGCAAAGGGGACAATGAGCAGTTCTTC
CASKGDNEQFF
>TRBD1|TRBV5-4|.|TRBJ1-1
TGTGCCAGCAGCCCCGGGACAGCGAACACTGAAGCTTTCTTT
CASSPGTANTEAFF
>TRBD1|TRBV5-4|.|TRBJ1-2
TGTGCCAGCAGCTCTACAGGGGGCATAGGCTACACCTTC
CASSSTGGIGYTF
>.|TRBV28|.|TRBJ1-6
TGTGCCAGCAGTTTAGGGAGAGGATCACCCCTCCACTTT
CASSLGRGSPLHF
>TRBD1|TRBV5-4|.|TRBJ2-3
TGTGCCAGCAGCTTACCCGGGACAGGGGGCACAGATACGCAGTATTTT
CASSLPGTGGTDTQYF
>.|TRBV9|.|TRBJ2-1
TGTGCCAGCAGCGTAGTGACGGGCAATGAGCAGTTCTTC
CASSVVTGNEQFF
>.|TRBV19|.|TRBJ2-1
TGTGCCAGCACCTCGGGGATATCCTACAATGAGCAGTTCTTC
CASTSGISYNEQFF
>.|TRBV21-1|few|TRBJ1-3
TGTGCCAGCAGCTCCCCGGGACACCGCTCTGGAAACACCATATATTTT
CASSSPGHRSGNTIYF
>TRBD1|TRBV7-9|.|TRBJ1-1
TGTGCCTGGTATAGGGACAGGGAGGGTACTGAAGCTTTCTTT
CAWYRDREGTEAFF
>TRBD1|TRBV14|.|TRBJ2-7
TGTGCCAGCAGCTCCTCCGGCGGCAGGGGGTTCTACGAGCAGTACTTC
CASSSSGGRGFYEQYF
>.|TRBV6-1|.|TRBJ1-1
TGTGCCAGCAGTGAAGGAGGCGCGGGGGCTTTCTTT
CASSEGGAGAFF
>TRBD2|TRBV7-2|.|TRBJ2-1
TGTGCCAGCAGCTTAGAGGGAGGACTAGCGGCGAATGAGCAGTTCTTC
CASSLEGGLAANEQFF
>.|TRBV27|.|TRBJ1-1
TGTGCCAGCAGTCCTACCCGCGTCATGAACACTGAAGCTTTCTTT
CASSPTRVMNTEAFF
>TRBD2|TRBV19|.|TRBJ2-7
TGTGCCAGTAGTATGACCCCTTCTAGCGGGGCTGAGCAGTACTTC
CASSMTPSSGAEQYF
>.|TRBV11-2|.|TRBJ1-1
TGTGCCAGCAGCCCCAGGACTCATGGGCACACTGAAGCTTTCTTT
CASSPRTHGHTEAFF
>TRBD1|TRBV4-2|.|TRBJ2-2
TGTGCCAGCAGCCAACAAGTCGACAGGGGACGCACCGGGGAGCTGTTTTTT
CASSQQVDRGRTGELFF
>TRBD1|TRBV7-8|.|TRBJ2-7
TGTGCCAGCAGCTTATTCTTGACAGGGGTCTACGAGCAGTACTTC
CASSLFLTGVYEQYF
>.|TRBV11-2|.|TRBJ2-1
TGTGCCAGCAGCTATTCAAATGAGCAGTTCTTC
CASSYSNEQFF
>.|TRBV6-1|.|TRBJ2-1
TGTGCCAGCAGCCGCCGGGTCCACGCCTACAATGAGCAGTTCTTC
CASSRRVHAYNEQFF
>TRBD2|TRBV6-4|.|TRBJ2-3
TGTGCCAGCCCTGGTTCTAGCGGGGCAGTAAAGCTTGATACGCAGTATTTT
CASPGSSGAVKLDTQYF
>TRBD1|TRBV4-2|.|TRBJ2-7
TGTGCCAGCAGCCAGCTAACCGGGACAGGGGGCTACGAGCAGTACTTC
CASSQLTGTGGYEQYF
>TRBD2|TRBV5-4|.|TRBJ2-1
TGTGCCAGCAGCCCGGGACTAGCGGACACGCAATTCTACAATGAGCAGTTCTTC
CASSPGLADTQFYNEQFF
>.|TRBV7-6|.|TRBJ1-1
TGTGCCAGCAGCCCCGGAGCCTCAGACCGTAACACTGAAGCTTTCTTT
CASSPGASDRNTEAFF
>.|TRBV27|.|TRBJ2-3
TGTGCCAGCAGTTTATCCCGGAGGGGCACAGATACGCAGTATTTT
CASSLSRRGTDTQYF